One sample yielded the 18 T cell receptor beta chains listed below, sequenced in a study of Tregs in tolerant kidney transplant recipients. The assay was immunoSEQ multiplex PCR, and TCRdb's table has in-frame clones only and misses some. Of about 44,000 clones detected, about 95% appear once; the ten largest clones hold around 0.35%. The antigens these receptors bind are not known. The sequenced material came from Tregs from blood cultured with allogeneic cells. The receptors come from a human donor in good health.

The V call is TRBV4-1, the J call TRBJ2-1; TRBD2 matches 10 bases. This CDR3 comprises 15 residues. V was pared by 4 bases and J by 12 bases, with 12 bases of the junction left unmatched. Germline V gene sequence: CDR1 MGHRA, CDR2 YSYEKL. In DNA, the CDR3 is TGCGCCAGCAGCCTGACTAGCGGGCCTCAGCCTGGGCAGTTCTTC. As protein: CASSLTSGPQPGQFF.

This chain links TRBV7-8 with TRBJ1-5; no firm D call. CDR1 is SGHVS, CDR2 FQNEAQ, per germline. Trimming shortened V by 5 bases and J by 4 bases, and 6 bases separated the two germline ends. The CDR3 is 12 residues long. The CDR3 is CASSHENQPQHF. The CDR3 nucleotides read TGTGCCAGCAGCCACGAGAATCAGCCCCAGCATTTT. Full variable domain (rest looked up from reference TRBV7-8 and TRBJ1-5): GAGVSQSPRYKVAKRGQDVALRCDPISGHVSLFWYQQALGQGPEFLTYFQNEAQLDKSGLPSDRFFAERPEGSVSTLKIQRTQQEDSAVYLCASSHENQPQHFGDGTRLSIL.

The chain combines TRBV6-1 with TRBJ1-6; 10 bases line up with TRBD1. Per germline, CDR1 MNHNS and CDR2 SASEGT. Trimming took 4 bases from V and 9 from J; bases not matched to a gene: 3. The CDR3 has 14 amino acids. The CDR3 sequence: CASSGDRGFSPLHF. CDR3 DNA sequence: TGTGCCAGCAGTGGGGACAGGGGATTTTCACCCCTCCACTTT.

The CDR3 sequence is CASSYQSGFGQYF. The CDR3 DNA sequence: TGTGCCAGCAGTTACCAGTCCGGGTTTGGGCAGTACTTC. The rearrangement uses TRBV6-6 and TRBJ2-7; D is unresolved. CDR1 MNHNY and CDR2 SVGAGI come from the germline V gene (reference sequence). Trimming took off 2 bases at V and 9 bases at J, with 14 bases between the two ends. The length of the CDR3 is 13 residues.

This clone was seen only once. CDR3 coding DNA: TGTGCCAGCAGTTTATCTAGGGGGAGCAATCAGCCCCAGCATTTT. Amino acids: CASSLSRGSNQPQHF. The J gene is TRBJ1-5, the V gene TRBV27; possible D gene TRBD1, 6 bases. V lost 0 bases and J lost 1, with 7 bases in between. The CDR3 extends over 15 amino acids. From germline, CDR1 is MNHEY and CDR2 SMNVEV (reference sequence).

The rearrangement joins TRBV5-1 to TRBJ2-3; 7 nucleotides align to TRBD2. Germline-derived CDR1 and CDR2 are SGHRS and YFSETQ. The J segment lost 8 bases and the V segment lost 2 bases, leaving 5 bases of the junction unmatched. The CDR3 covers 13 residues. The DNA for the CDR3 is TGCGCCAGCAGCTTACTGACGGGAGGTACGCAGTATTTT. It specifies CASSLLTGGTQYF.

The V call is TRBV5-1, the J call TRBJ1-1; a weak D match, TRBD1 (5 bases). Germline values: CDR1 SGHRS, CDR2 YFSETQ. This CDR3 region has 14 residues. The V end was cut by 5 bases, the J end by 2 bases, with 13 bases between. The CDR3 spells CASSWAQGNTEAFF. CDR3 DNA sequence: TGCGCCAGCAGTTGGGCTCAGGGTAACACTGAAGCTTTCTTT.

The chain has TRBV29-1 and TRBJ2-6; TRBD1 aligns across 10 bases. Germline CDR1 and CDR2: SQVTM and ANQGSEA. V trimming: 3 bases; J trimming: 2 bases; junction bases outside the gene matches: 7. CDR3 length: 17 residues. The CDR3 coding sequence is TGCAGCGTTGAGGGGACAGGGGTCCGGGCTGGGGCCAACGTCCTGACTTTC. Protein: CSVEGTGVRAGANVLTF.

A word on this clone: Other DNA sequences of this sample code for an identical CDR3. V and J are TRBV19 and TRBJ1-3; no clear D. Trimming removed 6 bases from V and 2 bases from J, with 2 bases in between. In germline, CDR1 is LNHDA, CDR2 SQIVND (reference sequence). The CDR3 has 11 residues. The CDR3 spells CASRTGNTIYF. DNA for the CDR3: TGTGCCAGTAGGACTGGAAACACCATATATTTT. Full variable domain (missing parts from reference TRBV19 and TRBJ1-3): DGGITQSPKYLFRKEGQNVTLSCEQNLNHDAMYWYRQDPGQGLRLIYYSQIVNDFQKGDIAEGYSVSREKKESFPLTVTSAQKNPTAFYLCASRTGNTIYFGEGSWLTVV.

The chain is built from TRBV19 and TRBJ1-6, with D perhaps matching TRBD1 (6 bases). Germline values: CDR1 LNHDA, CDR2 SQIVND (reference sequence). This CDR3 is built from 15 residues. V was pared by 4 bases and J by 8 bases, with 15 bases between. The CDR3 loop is CASSKGGQIYSPLHF. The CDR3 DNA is TGTGCCAGTAGTAAGGGCGGACAGATTTATTCACCCCTCCACTTT.

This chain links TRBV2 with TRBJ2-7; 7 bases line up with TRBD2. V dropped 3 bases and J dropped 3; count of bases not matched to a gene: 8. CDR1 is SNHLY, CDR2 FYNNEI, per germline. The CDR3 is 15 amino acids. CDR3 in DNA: TGTGCCAGCAGTGATGGGGGGGGACGGAACTACGAGCAGTACTTC. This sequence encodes CASSDGGGRNYEQYF.

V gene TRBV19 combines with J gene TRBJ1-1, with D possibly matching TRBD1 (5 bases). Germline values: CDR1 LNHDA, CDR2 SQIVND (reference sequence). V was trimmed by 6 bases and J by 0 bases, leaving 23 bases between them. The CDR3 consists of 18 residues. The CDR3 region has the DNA TGTGCCAGTAGGTCTCCGGGGCAATTGAGGGGACTGAACACTGAAGCTTTCTTT. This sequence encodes CASRSPGQLRGLNTEAFF. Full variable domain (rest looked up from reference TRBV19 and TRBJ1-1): DGGITQSPKYLFRKEGQNVTLSCEQNLNHDAMYWYRQDPGQGLRLIYYSQIVNDFQKGDIAEGYSVSREKKESFPLTVTSAQKNPTAFYLCASRSPGQLRGLNTEAFFGQGTRLTVV.

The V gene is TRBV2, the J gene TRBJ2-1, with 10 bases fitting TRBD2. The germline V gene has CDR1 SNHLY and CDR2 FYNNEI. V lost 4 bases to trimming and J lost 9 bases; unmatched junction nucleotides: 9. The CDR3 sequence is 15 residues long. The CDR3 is CASSASLAGVGEQFF. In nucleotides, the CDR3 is TGTGCCAGCAGTGCGTCGCTAGCGGGAGTTGGTGAGCAGTTCTTC.

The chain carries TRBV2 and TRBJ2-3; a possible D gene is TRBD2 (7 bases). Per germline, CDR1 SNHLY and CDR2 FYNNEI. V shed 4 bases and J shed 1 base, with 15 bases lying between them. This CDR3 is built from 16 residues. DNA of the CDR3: TGTGCCAGCAGTGCCCTCTGGGGGGGCCGCACAGATACGCAGTATTTT. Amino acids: CASSALWGGRTDTQYF.

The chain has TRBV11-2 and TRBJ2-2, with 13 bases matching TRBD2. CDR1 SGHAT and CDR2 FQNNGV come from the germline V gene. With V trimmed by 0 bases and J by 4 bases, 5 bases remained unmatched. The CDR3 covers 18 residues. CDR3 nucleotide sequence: TGTGCCAGCAGCTTAGATCGAAGACTAGCGGGGGGCACCGGGGAGCTGTTTTTT. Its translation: CASSLDRRLAGGTGELFF.

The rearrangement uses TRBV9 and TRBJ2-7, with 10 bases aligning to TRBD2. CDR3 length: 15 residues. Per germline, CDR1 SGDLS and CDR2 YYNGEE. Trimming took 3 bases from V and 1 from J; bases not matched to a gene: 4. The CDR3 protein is CASSGSSGRSYEQYF. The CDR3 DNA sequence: TGTGCCAGCAGCGGGAGTAGCGGGAGGTCCTACGAGCAGTACTTC.

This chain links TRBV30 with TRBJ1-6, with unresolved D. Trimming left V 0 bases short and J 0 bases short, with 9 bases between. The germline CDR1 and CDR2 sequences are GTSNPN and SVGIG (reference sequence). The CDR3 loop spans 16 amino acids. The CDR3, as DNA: TGTGCCTGGAGTGTCCACAGTTCCTCCTATAATTCACCCCTCCACTTT. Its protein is CAWSVHSSSYNSPLHF.

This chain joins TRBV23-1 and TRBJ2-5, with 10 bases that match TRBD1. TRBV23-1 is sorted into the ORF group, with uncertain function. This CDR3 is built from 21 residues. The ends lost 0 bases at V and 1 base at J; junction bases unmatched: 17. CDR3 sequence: CASSQSWGVRGTGAIQETQYF. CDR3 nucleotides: TGCGCCAGCAGTCAATCGTGGGGGGTTCGTGGGACAGGGGCTATCCAAGAGACCCAGTACTTC.